This TCR beta chain appears in the sequencing data of a study of CD8 T cells in ankylosing spondylitis. Findings and caveats of the study: It appeared that ankylosing spondylitis blood was characterized by a TCR beta motif of fewer than 10 highly homologous variants. Reported data indicate significant enrichment of disease-linked clones within matched ankylosing spondylitis synovial fluid.

For TCR beta, libraries came from quantitative 5'-RACE with molecular barcodes. TCRdb analysed the 5' RACE reads with MiXCR anew, one entry per CDR3 protein. The sample comprises roughly 700,000 distinct CDR3 sequences, about 20% of which are singletons, and under 20% rests with the top ten. The sample holds many counts of this clonotype. What it recognizes is unknown. The CDR3 consists of 13 residues. Germline V gene data show CDR1 as SGHVS and CDR2 as FQNEAQ. J was trimmed by 4 bases and V by 7 bases; bases with no gene match: 4. The chain couples TRBV7-8 to TRBJ2-7, with 10 bases aligning to TRBD1. The TCR originated in a male donor with ankylosing spondylitis. Sequenced sample: blood, either unsorted or a sorted T cell fraction (not recorded which). CDR3 region: CASNRDRGYEQYF. The CDR3 DNA follows: TGTGCCAGCAACCGGGACAGGGGATACGAGCAGTACTTC.